A single sample gave rise to the 25 T cell receptor beta chains below, sequenced in a study of cytotoxic CD8 clonotypes in ibrutinib-treated CLL. The method was immunoSEQ multiplex PCR; TCRdb's version includes in-frame clones alone and lacks a portion of them. This table holds roughly 180,000 clones, about 72% found once. The specimen comprised PBMCs, sampled after 24 months of ibrutinib treatment. The source is a human donor with chronic lymphocytic leukemia.

The chain recombines TRBV9 with TRBJ2-5; D is tentatively TRBD1 or TRBD2 (5 bases each). Germline V gene data show CDR1 as SGDLS and CDR2 as YYNGEE. The germline V and J ends were trimmed by 4 bases and 5 bases, with 21 bases remaining between them. The CDR3 runs 16 residues. CDR3 nucleotide sequence: TGTGCCAGCAGCCTCAAGGGAGTGGGGACCGGGGAGACCCAGTACTTC. Its translation: CASSLKGVGTGETQYF.

The chain combines TRBV4-1 with TRBJ2-3; TRBD2 might be the D (6 bases). Trimming cost V 4 bases and J 1 base, with 18 bases left between them. The CDR3 contains 17 residues. The germline gives CDR1 MGHRA, CDR2 YSYEKL. The CDR3 spells CASSLSTAGPGTDTQYF. The CDR3 region has the DNA TGCGCCAGCAGCCTTTCGACAGCGGGTCCGGGCACAGATACGCAGTATTTT.

The chain couples TRBV5-6 to TRBJ2-1; 11 positions match TRBD1. The J segment lost 7 bases and the V segment lost 3 bases, leaving 3 bases of the junction unmatched. Germline assignment: CDR1 SGHDT and CDR2 YYEEEE. The CDR3 is made up of 14 amino acids. This CDR3 is CASSWGQGGNEQFF. CDR3 sequence (DNA): TGTGCCAGCAGCTGGGGACAGGGGGGGAATGAGCAGTTCTTC.

This rearrangement joins TRBV19 to TRBJ2-4; D gene ambiguous. The germline gives CDR1 LNHDA, CDR2 SQIVND (reference sequence). Trimming removed 8 bases at V and 0 bases at J, with 11 bases between. This CDR3 has 14 amino acids. The CDR3 DNA follows: TGTGCCAGTCGTTCCAACCTAGCCAAAAACATTCAGTACTTC. It specifies CASRSNLAKNIQYF.

The chain has TRBV6-1 and TRBJ1-5, with D maybe TRBD1 (5 bases). The V end lost 8 bases, the J end lost 0 bases, and 8 bases lay between the germline ends. CDR3 length equals 13 residues. Germline V CDR1 and CDR2: MNHNS, SASEGT. As DNA, the CDR3 is TGTGCCAGCGAAAGGGGTAGCAATCAGCCCCAGCATTTT. Protein sequence: CASERGSNQPQHF.

The chain recombines TRBV30 with TRBJ1-5; D unclear. V was trimmed by 1 base and J by 7 bases, leaving 11 bases between them. The CDR3 totals 13 residues. CDR1 is GTSNPN, CDR2 SVGIG, per germline (reference sequence). This CDR3 reads CAWSAAVGQPQHF. CDR3 nucleotide sequence: TGTGCCTGGAGTGCCGCGGTTGGACAGCCCCAGCATTTT.

The chain combines TRBV10-2 with TRBJ1-1; D is undetermined. Trimming pared 7 bases from V and 1 base from J, leaving 13 bases between. The length of the CDR3 is 14 residues. The V gene's germline CDR1 is WSHSY and CDR2 SAAADI. CDR3 amino acids: CASTTQMGNTEAFF. Here the CDR3 DNA reads TGCGCCAGCACCACCCAAATGGGGAACACTGAAGCTTTCTTT.

This clone showed up just a few times. The V call is TRBV9, the J call TRBJ2-2; D perhaps matches TRBD1 (6 bases). This CDR3 is 14 amino acids long. The germline V gene encodes CDR1 SGDLS and CDR2 YYNGEE. V was clipped by 2 bases and J by 1 base, with 6 bases between them. Here the CDR3 reads CASSVGQNTGELFF. The CDR3 DNA sequence: TGTGCCAGCAGCGTGGGACAGAACACCGGGGAGCTGTTTTTT.

The chain couples TRBV28 to TRBJ2-7; D not resolved. Germline V lookup: CDR1 MDHEN, CDR2 SYDVKM. The V end was cut by 6 bases, the J end by 9 bases, with 24 bases between. CDR3 length: 15 residues. CDR3 coding DNA: TGTGCCAGCAGCCCTCCGTACACCACTCCAACGGGGCAGTACTTC. Its translation: CASSPPYTTPTGQYF.

CDR3 sequence reads: CASSLGGTGSAYNEQFF. CDR3 DNA sequence: TGTGCCAGCAGCCTGGGGGGGACAGGGTCAGCCTACAATGAGCAGTTCTTC. The rearrangement uses TRBV5-4 and TRBJ2-1, with 9 positions matching TRBD1. CDR1 and CDR2 from the germline V gene are SGHNT and YYREEE (reference sequence). The CDR3 spans 17 residues. Trimming removed 4 bases from V and 2 bases from J; junction bases left unmatched: 10.

The genes are TRBV5-1 and TRBJ2-3, with 15 bases fitting TRBD2. Trimming removed 3 bases from V and 4 bases from J; junction bases left unmatched: 3. The CDR3 is 16 residues long. Germline V gene lookup returns CDR1 SGHRS and CDR2 YFSETQ. The CDR3 loop is CASSSGLAGGADTQYF. As DNA, the CDR3 is TGCGCCAGCAGCTCTGGACTAGCGGGAGGGGCAGATACGCAGTATTTT.

The chain links TRBV4-1 to TRBJ2-5, with 11 bases aligning to TRBD2. This CDR3 has 16 amino acids. Per germline, CDR1 MGHRA and CDR2 YSYEKL. V lost 5 bases and J lost 5; bases outside the gene matches: 10. The CDR3 spells CASSGLAGGMGETQYF. In DNA, the CDR3 is TGCGCCAGCAGCGGGCTAGCGGGAGGTATGGGGGAGACCCAGTACTTC.

A few counts support this clone. The chain combines TRBV6-4 with TRBJ1-2, with 8 bases lining up with TRBD1. V trimming: 6 bases; J trimming: 3 bases; junction bases outside the gene matches: 6. Per germline, CDR1 MRHNA and CDR2 SNTAGT. The length of the CDR3 is 14 residues. CDR3 nucleotide sequence: TGTGCCAGCAGCAGGACAGGGATGGACTATGGCTACACCTTC. This sequence encodes CASSRTGMDYGYTF.

This rearrangement joins TRBV19 to TRBJ2-5; perhaps TRBD2 as D (5 bases). Germline V CDR1 and CDR2: LNHDA, SQIVND (reference sequence). Trimming took off 3 bases at V and 4 bases at J, with 18 bases between the two ends. The CDR3 covers 16 residues. DNA of the CDR3: TGTGCCAGTAGTATTTCCGCCACTAGGGTAGGAGAGACCCAGTACTTC. Its translation is CASSISATRVGETQYF. Full variable domain (rest looked up from reference TRBV19 and TRBJ2-5): DGGITQSPKYLFRKEGQNVTLSCEQNLNHDAMYWYRQDPGQGLRLIYYSQIVNDFQKGDIAEGYSVSREKKESFPLTVTSAQKNPTAFYLCASSISATRVGETQYFGPGTRLLVL.

V is TRBV4-2 and J is TRBJ1-4; TRBD1 matches 7 bases. Germline trimming cut 6 bases from V and 5 bases from J; bases unmatched to any gene: 12. Germline values: CDR1 LGHNA, CDR2 YNFKEQ. This CDR3 spans 16 amino acids. CDR3 sequence reads: CASRARGGGENEKLFF. The CDR3 nucleotides read TGTGCCAGCAGGGCAAGGGGAGGGGGCGAAAATGAAAAACTGTTTTTT.

The chain uses TRBV9 and TRBJ2-7, with TRBD1 matching 11 bases. V dropped 3 bases and J dropped 4; count of bases not matched to a gene: 6. The CDR3 spans 15 residues. Germline CDR1 SGDLS, CDR2 YYNGEE. CDR3: CASSGSGTGGYEQYF. The CDR3 nucleotides read TGTGCCAGCAGCGGCTCCGGGACAGGGGGTTACGAGCAGTACTTC. The entire variable domain, with the rest obtained from reference TRBV9 and TRBJ2-7, is as follows: DSGVTQTPKHLITATGQRVTLRCSPRSGDLSVYWYQQSLDQGLQFLIQYYNGEERAKGNILERFSAQQFPDLHSELNLSSLELGDSALYFCASSGSGTGGYEQYFGPGTRLTVT.

The rearrangement uses TRBV18 and TRBJ2-2; D gene unclear. Germline loops: CDR1 KGHSH, CDR2 LQKENI. This CDR3 has 12 amino acids. V lost 1 base and J 8 bases, leaving 5 bases between the germline ends. The CDR3 is CASSPQTGELFF. The CDR3 DNA follows: TGTGCCAGCTCACCACAGACTGGGGAGCTGTTTTTT.

This sequence joins TRBV4-1 and TRBJ1-1; TRBD1 matches at 7 bases. The junction had 14 bases not matched to a gene; V was cut back by 3 bases and J by 1 base. Germline-derived CDR1 and CDR2 are MGHRA and YSYEKL. The CDR3 runs to 18 residues. CDR3 residues: CASSHLSPGQRKNTEAFF. Written as DNA, the CDR3 is TGCGCCAGCAGCCACCTTTCTCCGGGACAGAGAAAGAACACTGAAGCTTTCTTT.

J is TRBJ2-3 and V is TRBV7-2, with D perhaps matching TRBD2 (6 bases). The CDR3 extends over 15 amino acids. The V gene lost 1 base and the J gene lost 2 bases, with 10 bases spanning the gap. CDR1 is SGHTA, CDR2 FQGNSA, per germline. The CDR3 is CASSLGLAVTDTQYF. The CDR3 DNA is TGTGCCAGCAGCTTAGGCTTAGCGGTCACAGATACGCAGTATTTT.

The rearrangement links TRBV27 to TRBJ2-1, with 8 bases fitting TRBD1. Per the germline V gene, CDR1 is MNHEY and CDR2 is SMNVEV (reference sequence). Trimming took 6 bases from V and 9 from J; bases not matched to a gene: 10. The CDR3 runs 14 residues. The CDR3 DNA sequence: TGTGCCAGCAGCCAAATACAGGGGACAGGTGAGCAGTTCTTC. It encodes CASSQIQGTGEQFF.

This chain links TRBV11-2 with TRBJ2-1; D might be TRBD2 (5 bases). Germline CDR1 is SGHAT and CDR2 is FQNNGV. This CDR3 is 14 amino acids long. The V gene lost 2 bases and the J gene lost 11 bases, with 16 bases spanning the gap. The CDR3 reads CASSLRTQKNQQFF. The CDR3 DNA reads as TGTGCCAGCAGCTTAAGGACTCAAAAGAACCAGCAGTTCTTC.

This clone has only a few counts. The V call is TRBV7-2, the J call TRBJ1-2; D is perhaps TRBD1 (5 bases). Trimming took off 6 bases at V and 6 bases at J, with 8 bases between the two ends. The CDR3 runs to 11 residues. Germline V gene lookup returns CDR1 SGHTA and CDR2 FQGNSA. CDR3 region: CASRRGNGYTF. CDR3 in DNA: TGTGCCAGCAGACGGGGGAATGGCTACACCTTC.

CDR3 in DNA: TGCAGCGTTGAAAGGGGCCTCGGGACAGGGGTCGACACCGGGGAGCTGTTTTTT. This translates into CSVERGLGTGVDTGELFF. The genes are TRBV29-1 and TRBJ2-2; TRBD1 matches 10 bases. Germline CDR1 and CDR2: SQVTM and ANQGSEA. The V gene end was trimmed by 2 bases and the J gene end by 3 bases; junction bases not matched to a gene: 12. This CDR3 spans 18 amino acids.

The chain couples TRBV6-5 to TRBJ1-2; D call uncertain. V shed 10 bases and J shed 8 bases, with 17 bases lying between them. The germline CDR1 and CDR2 sequences are MNHEY and SVGAGI. The CDR3 totals 12 residues. The CDR3 DNA reads TGTGCCATCTACATCAAAGGAGGCGGCTACACCTTC. Translation: CAIYIKGGGYTF.

About this clone itself: Other DNA sequences in this specimen translate into the identical CDR3. V and J are TRBV7-2 and TRBJ2-3; D unclear. CDR3 length: 11 residues. Germline V CDR1 and CDR2: SGHTA, FQGNSA. The V gene lost 8 bases and the J gene lost 4 bases, with 7 bases spanning the gap. CDR3 in DNA: TGTGCCAGCTCGTCAGCAGATACGCAGTATTTT. Translating it yields CASSSADTQYF.